These 22 T cell receptor beta chains share one sample of origin, sequenced in a study of blood T cell repertoires in COVID-19. TCRdb's copy holds only in-frame clones and misses some; the assay was immunoSEQ multiplex PCR. The table has about 270,000 clones, about four fifths seen once; the top ten hold 8% to 10%. The sample taken for sequencing was peripheral blood. The receptor source for this set is a woman aged 45-65 years who had recovered from COVID-19.

V gene TRBV7-2 combines with J gene TRBJ2-7; 7 bases map to TRBD1. Germline trimming cut 5 bases from V and 1 base from J; bases unmatched to any gene: 5. This CDR3 has 14 residues. Germline V gene data show CDR1 as SGHTA and CDR2 as FQGNSA. The CDR3, as DNA: TGTGCCAGCAGCGTGGGGACAGATTCCTACGAGCAGTACTTC. Translated: CASSVGTDSYEQYF.

In its sample, this clone was seen a few times. The gene calls are TRBV7-7 and TRBJ1-5; tentatively, D is TRBD1 (5 bases). Per the germline V gene, CDR1 is SSHAT and CDR2 is FNYEAQ (reference sequence). The CDR3 is 15 residues long. Trimming stripped 11 bases from V and 2 bases from J, with 19 bases between. CDR3 sequence reads: CAPSEGNTGNQPQHF. CDR3 sequence (DNA): TGTGCCCCTTCGGAGGGGAACACTGGCAATCAGCCCCAGCATTTT.

This clone has a handful of counts. The rearrangement uses TRBV18 and TRBJ2-4; D perhaps matches TRBD1 (6 bases). The CDR3 length is 16 residues. In germline, CDR1 is KGHSH, CDR2 LQKENI. Trimming shortened V by 1 base and J by 0 bases, and 10 bases separated the two germline ends. The CDR3 DNA is TGTGCCAGCTCACCACTTGGGGACATAGCCAAAAACATTCAGTACTTC. Encoded protein: CASSPLGDIAKNIQYF. Supplemented by reference TRBV18 and TRBJ2-4, the full variable domain reads NAGVMQNPRHLVRRRGQEARLRCSPMKGHSHVYWYRQLPEEGLKFMVYLQKENIIDESGMPKERFSAEFPKEGPSILRIQQVVRGDSAAYFCASSPLGDIAKNIQYFGAGTRLSVL.

The rearrangement joins TRBV4-3 to TRBJ2-3, with D maybe TRBD2 (6 bases). This CDR3 has 15 amino acids. The germline gives CDR1 LGHNA, CDR2 YSLEER. V dropped 0 bases and J dropped 7 bases, with 14 bases sitting between them. The CDR3 DNA is TGCGCCAGCAGCCAAGAGGCGGGGACCGTGAATACGCAGTATTTT. Translation: CASSQEAGTVNTQYF.

The chain employs TRBV18 and TRBJ2-3, with D possibly being TRBD2 (5 bases). With 6 bases removed from V and 0 bases from J, the gap between germline ends came to 16 bases. Germline V gene lookup returns CDR1 KGHSH and CDR2 LQKENI. This CDR3 is 16 amino acids long. CDR3 loop: CASSKRSSASTDTQYF. CDR3 nucleotides: TGTGCCAGCTCCAAACGTAGTAGCGCCAGCACAGATACGCAGTATTTT.

This clone was detected ten times or more. The chain recombines TRBV2 with TRBJ2-7; the D gene is possibly TRBD1 (5 bases). The germline V gene encodes CDR1 SNHLY and CDR2 FYNNEI. V shed 2 bases and J shed 2 bases, with 10 bases lying between them. The CDR3 is 14 residues long. The CDR3 DNA reads TGTGCCAGCAGTGAACAGGGTGCAACCTACGAGCAGTACTTC. This translates into CASSEQGATYEQYF. Full variable domain (missing parts from reference TRBV2 and TRBJ2-7): EPEVTQTPSHQVTQMGQEVILRCVPISNHLYFYWYRQILGQKVEFLVSFYNNEISEKSEIFDDQFSVERPDGSNFTLKIRSTKLEDSAMYFCASSEQGATYEQYFGPGTRLTVT.

As concerns this clone: Other DNA sequences in this sample translate to the same CDR3. This rearrangement joins TRBV28 to TRBJ1-5; D unclear. The V gene lost 1 base and the J gene lost 6 bases, with 10 bases spanning the gap. The CDR3 covers 14 residues. Germline CDR1 reads MDHEN; CDR2 reads SYDVKM. The CDR3: CASSLSSGGQPQHF. The CDR3 bases are TGTGCCAGCAGTTTATCATCGGGAGGTCAGCCCCAGCATTTT.

This chain uses TRBV6-2 or TRBV6-3 with TRBJ2-7; 13 nucleotides align to TRBD2. Germline V gene sequence: CDR1 MNHEY, CDR2 SVGEGT. V lost 2 bases to trimming and J lost 7 bases; unmatched junction nucleotides: 5. The CDR3 sequence is 15 residues long. DNA of the CDR3: TGTGCCAGCAGTTACGTGGGACTAGCGGGACGGGAGCAGTACTTC. Amino acid sequence: CASSYVGLAGREQYF.

The chain links TRBV19 to TRBJ1-5; D gene uncertain. Looked up from germline, CDR1 is LNHDA and CDR2 is SQIVND (reference sequence). This CDR3 region has 16 residues. Trimming shortened V by 7 bases and J by 2 bases, and 18 bases separated the two germline ends. The CDR3 is CASTITGGSGNQPQHF. The CDR3 coding sequence is TGTGCCAGTACCATAACGGGAGGTTCCGGCAATCAGCCCCAGCATTTT.

The chain uses TRBV6-2 or TRBV6-3 and TRBJ2-7, with 12 positions matching TRBD1. This CDR3 spans 15 amino acids. Germline V lookup: CDR1 MNHEY, CDR2 SVGEGT. J was trimmed by 7 bases and V by 5 bases; bases with no gene match: 9. Here the CDR3 DNA reads TGTGCCAGCAGTCCCCCGGGACAGGGGGCGCAAGAGCAGTACTTC. Translating gives CASSPPGQGAQEQYF.

This rearrangement joins TRBV4-3 to TRBJ2-7, with D uncertain. There are 13 residues in the CDR3. Germline V gene sequence: CDR1 LGHNA, CDR2 YSLEER. V was trimmed by 1 base and J by 1 base, leaving 5 bases between them. CDR3 in amino acids: CASSQVVSYEQYF. CDR3 nucleotides: TGCGCCAGCAGCCAAGTAGTTTCCTACGAGCAGTACTTC.

The V call is TRBV19, the J call TRBJ1-1, with D tentatively TRBD1 (5 bases). V dropped 4 bases and J dropped 8 bases, with 14 bases sitting between them. This CDR3 is built from 13 residues. Germline V lookup: CDR1 LNHDA, CDR2 SQIVND (reference sequence). CDR3 sequence (DNA): TGTGCCAGTAGTACCGGGACTTCGATAGAAGCTTTCTTT. It specifies CASSTGTSIEAFF.

V gene TRBV19 combines with J gene TRBJ1-2, with 10 bases lining up with TRBD1. The CDR3 is 16 residues long. CDR1 is LNHDA, CDR2 SQIVND, per germline (reference sequence). Trimming took 3 bases from V and 7 from J; bases not matched to a gene: 11. The CDR3: CASSIPSGQGMGGYTF. The CDR3 bases are TGTGCCAGTAGTATCCCCTCGGGACAGGGGATGGGTGGCTACACCTTC.

This clone appeared a single time. The chain has TRBV27 and TRBJ2-7; D remains ambiguous. CDR3 length equals 13 residues. Between the trimmed V and J ends, which lost 6 bases and 0 bases, there was a span of 9 bases. Per the germline V gene, CDR1 is MNHEY and CDR2 is SMNVEV (reference sequence). The CDR3 spells CASRSGFSYEQYF. In DNA, the CDR3 is TGTGCCAGCAGATCCGGGTTCTCCTACGAGCAGTACTTC.

Only a few counts were recorded for this clone. This chain uses TRBV9 with TRBJ2-7; tentative D call: TRBD1 (5 bases). Germline V lookup: CDR1 SGDLS, CDR2 YYNGEE. The CDR3 totals 15 residues. V lost 5 bases and J 2 bases, leaving 17 bases between the germline ends. The DNA of the CDR3 is TGTGCCAGCAGTCGGCAGGGCTCCCAGACCTACGAGCAGTACTTC. It encodes CASSRQGSQTYEQYF.

The V call is TRBV7-9, the J call TRBJ1-1; D gene uncertain. The CDR3 extends over 14 amino acids. Germline values: CDR1 SEHNR, CDR2 FQNEAQ (reference sequence). Trimming removed 5 bases from V and 4 bases from J, with 14 bases in between. CDR3 sequence reads: CASSVAEAGTEAFF. Here the CDR3 DNA reads TGTGCCAGCAGCGTCGCCGAAGCGGGCACTGAAGCTTTCTTT.

This clone was found a few times. The genes are TRBV10-3 and TRBJ1-5, with unresolved D. V was cut by 8 bases and J by 3 bases, with 11 bases left in between. Germline loops: CDR1 ENHRY, CDR2 SYGVKD. The CDR3 consists of 13 residues. DNA for the CDR3: TGTGCCATCGGAGAGGCGGACAATCAGCCCCAGCATTTT. It translates to CAIGEADNQPQHF.

This chain uses TRBV19 with TRBJ2-4; D call uncertain. Looked up from germline, CDR1 is LNHDA and CDR2 is SQIVND (reference sequence). The V and J ends lost 2 bases and 4 bases respectively, with 15 bases between them. The CDR3 sequence is 16 residues long. DNA of the CDR3: TGTGCCAGTAGTATACGAGGCCCAGCATCTAAAAACATTCAGTACTTC. The encoded protein is CASSIRGPASKNIQYF.

The J gene is TRBJ1-2, the V gene TRBV2; 8 nucleotides line up with TRBD1. V lost 3 bases to trimming and J lost 3 bases; unmatched junction nucleotides: 6. The CDR3 is 15 residues long. The germline gives CDR1 SNHLY, CDR2 FYNNEI. The CDR3 DNA sequence: TGTGCCAGCAGTGACCGGACAGGGATTTACTATGGCTACACCTTC. Translation: CASSDRTGIYYGYTF.

The chain joins TRBV2 to TRBJ2-3; a weak D match, TRBD2 (6 bases). V was cut by 3 bases and J by 3 bases, with 13 bases left in between. CDR3 length: 15 amino acids. Germline V lookup: CDR1 SNHLY, CDR2 FYNNEI. The CDR3 sequence: CASSESGVTTDTQYF. The CDR3 bases are TGTGCCAGCAGTGAGTCGGGGGTCACAACAGATACGCAGTATTTT.

This sequence joins TRBV5-1 and TRBJ2-7; 7 positions match TRBD1. Germline assignment: CDR1 SGHRS and CDR2 YFSETQ. Trimming at V came to 4 bases and at J to 7 bases, leaving 11 bases not matched to a gene. The CDR3 contains 14 residues. The CDR3 DNA is TGCGCCAGCAGCCGGACAGGACTCTCTAGGGAGCAGTACTTC. Its protein is CASSRTGLSREQYF.

This chain connects TRBV28 to TRBJ2-3; 8 nucleotides align to TRBD2. J lost 0 bases, V lost 6 bases, and 5 bases had no gene match. Germline V gene lookup returns CDR1 MDHEN and CDR2 SYDVKM. The CDR3 length is 15 residues. In DNA form, the CDR3 reads TGTGCCAGCAGGGAGGGCGGGGGGAGCACAGATACGCAGTATTTT. It translates to CASREGGGSTDTQYF.